Included here is one TCR beta chain sequence, with context. Per the germline V gene, CDR1 is SNHLY and CDR2 is FYNNEI. This CDR3 region has 12 residues. V was pared by 7 bases and J by 4 bases, with 11 bases between. This record belongs to a study of T cell repertoires in cytomegalovirus infection. From the reads, TCRdb called clonotypes with MiXCR, one entry per CDR3 protein. Here the sample spans some 250,000 distinct CDR3 sequences, roughly 9% being singletons. Sequenced material: PBMCs. The receptor was isolated from a human donor in good health (CMV status not recorded). Some clones in this sample may be carry-over from other donors' samples. The rearrangement uses TRBV2 and TRBJ2-7, with D possibly being TRBD1 (6 bases). CDR3 sequence (DNA): TGTGCCAGCAACAGGGACGGTTACGAGCAGTACTTC. This codes for CASNRDGYEQYF.